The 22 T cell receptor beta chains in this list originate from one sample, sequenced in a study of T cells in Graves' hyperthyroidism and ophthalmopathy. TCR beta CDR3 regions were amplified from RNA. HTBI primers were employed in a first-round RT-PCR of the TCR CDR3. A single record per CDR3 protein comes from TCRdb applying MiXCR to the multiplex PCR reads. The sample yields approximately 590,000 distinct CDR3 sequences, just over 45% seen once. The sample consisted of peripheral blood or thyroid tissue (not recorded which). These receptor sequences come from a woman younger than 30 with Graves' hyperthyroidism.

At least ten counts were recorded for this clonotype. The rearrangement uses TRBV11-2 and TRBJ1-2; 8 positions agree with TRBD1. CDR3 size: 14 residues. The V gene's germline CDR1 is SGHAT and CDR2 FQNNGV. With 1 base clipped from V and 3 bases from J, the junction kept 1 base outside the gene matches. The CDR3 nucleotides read TGTGCCAGCAGCTTAGCACAGGGGGACTATGGCTACACCTTC. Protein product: CASSLAQGDYGYTF.

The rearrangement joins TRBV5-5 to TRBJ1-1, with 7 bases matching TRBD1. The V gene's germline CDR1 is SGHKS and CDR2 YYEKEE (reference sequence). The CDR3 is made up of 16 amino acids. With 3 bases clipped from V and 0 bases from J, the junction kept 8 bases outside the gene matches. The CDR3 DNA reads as TGTGCCAGCAGCTACCGGACAGGAAGAATGAACACTGAAGCTTTCTTT. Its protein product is CASSYRTGRMNTEAFF.

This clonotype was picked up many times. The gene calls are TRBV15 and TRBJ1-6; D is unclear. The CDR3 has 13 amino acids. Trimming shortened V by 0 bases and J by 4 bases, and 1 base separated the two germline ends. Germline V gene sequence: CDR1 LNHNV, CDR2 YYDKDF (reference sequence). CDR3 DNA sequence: TGTGCCACCAGCAGAGAGTATAATTCACCCCTCCACTTT. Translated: CATSREYNSPLHF.

For the CDR3, the DNA is TGTGCCAGCAGCCAAGGCCGACAGGGGGCTCGGGAGACCCAGTACTTC. It encodes CASSQGRQGARETQYF. The rearrangement joins TRBV7-8 to TRBJ2-5, with 10 bases matching TRBD1. V shed 5 bases, J shed 5 bases, and the junction held 11 bases outside the gene matches. Germline V gives CDR1 SGHVS, CDR2 FQNEAQ. The length of the CDR3 is 16 residues. Based on the CDR3 plus reference TRBV7-8 and TRBJ2-5, the full variable domain is GAGVSQSPRYKVAKRGQDVALRCDPISGHVSLFWYQQALGQGPEFLTYFQNEAQLDKSGLPSDRFFAERPEGSVSTLKIQRTQQEDSAVYLCASSQGRQGARETQYFGPGTRLLVL.

The CDR3 region is CSAPHNEKLFF. For the CDR3, the DNA is TGCAGTGCTCCCCACAATGAAAAACTGTTTTTT. The gene calls are TRBV20-1 and TRBJ1-4; no clear D gene. The CDR3 contains 11 residues. The V gene lost 5 bases and the J gene lost 5 bases, with 6 bases spanning the gap. Looked up from germline, CDR1 is DFQATT and CDR2 is SNEGSKA (reference sequence).

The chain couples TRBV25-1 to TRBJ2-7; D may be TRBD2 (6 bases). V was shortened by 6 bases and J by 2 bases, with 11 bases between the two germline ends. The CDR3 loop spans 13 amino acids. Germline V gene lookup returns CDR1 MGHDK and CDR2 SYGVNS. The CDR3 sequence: CASSTREPYEQYF. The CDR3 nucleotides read TGTGCCAGCAGCACCCGGGAGCCCTACGAGCAGTACTTC.

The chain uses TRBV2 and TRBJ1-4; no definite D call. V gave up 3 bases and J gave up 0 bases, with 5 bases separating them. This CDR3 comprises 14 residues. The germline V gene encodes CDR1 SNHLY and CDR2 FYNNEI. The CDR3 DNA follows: TGTGCCAGCAGTGATGTAGCAACTAATGAAAAACTGTTTTTT. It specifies CASSDVATNEKLFF.

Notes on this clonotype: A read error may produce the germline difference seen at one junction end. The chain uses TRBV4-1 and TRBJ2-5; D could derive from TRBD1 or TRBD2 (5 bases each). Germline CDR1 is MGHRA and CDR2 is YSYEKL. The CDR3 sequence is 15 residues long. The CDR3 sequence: CASSQEGRPQETQYF. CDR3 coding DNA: TGTGCCAGCAGCCAAGAGGGACGGCCCCAAGAGACCCAGTACTTC.

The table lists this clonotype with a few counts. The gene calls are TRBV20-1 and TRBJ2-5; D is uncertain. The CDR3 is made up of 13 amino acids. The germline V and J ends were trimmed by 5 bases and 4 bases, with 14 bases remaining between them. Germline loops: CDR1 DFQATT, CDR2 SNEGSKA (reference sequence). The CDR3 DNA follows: TGCAGTGCTGACCGGGCCCGCGGAGAGACCCAGTACTTC. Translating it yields CSADRARGETQYF.

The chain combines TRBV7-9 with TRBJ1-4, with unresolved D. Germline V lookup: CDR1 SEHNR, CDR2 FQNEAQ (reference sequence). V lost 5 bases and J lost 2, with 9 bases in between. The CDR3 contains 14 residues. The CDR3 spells CASSERGTNEKLFF. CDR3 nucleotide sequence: TGTGCCAGCAGCGAGCGAGGGACTAATGAAAAACTGTTTTTT.

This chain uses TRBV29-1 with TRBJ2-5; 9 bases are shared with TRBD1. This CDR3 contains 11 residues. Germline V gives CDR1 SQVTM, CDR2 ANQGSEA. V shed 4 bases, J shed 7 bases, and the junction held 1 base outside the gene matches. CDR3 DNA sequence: TGCAGCGTTGGACAGGGGGGGACCCAGTACTTC. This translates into CSVGQGGTQYF.

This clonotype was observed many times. CDR3 amino acids: CASSVAWGRDGYTF. The CDR3 DNA is TGTGCCAGCAGCGTAGCGTGGGGTAGGGATGGCTACACCTTC. The chain recombines TRBV9 with TRBJ1-2; unclear D gene. The germline V gene has CDR1 SGDLS and CDR2 YYNGEE. This CDR3 is built from 14 residues. The ends were cut back, 0 bases at V and 6 bases at J, with 12 bases in the middle. The full variable domain, with the rest looked up from reference TRBV9 and TRBJ1-2, is DSGVTQTPKHLITATGQRVTLRCSPRSGDLSVYWYQQSLDQGLQFLIQYYNGEERAKGNILERFSAQQFPDLHSELNLSSLELGDSALYFCASSVAWGRDGYTFGSGTRLTVV.

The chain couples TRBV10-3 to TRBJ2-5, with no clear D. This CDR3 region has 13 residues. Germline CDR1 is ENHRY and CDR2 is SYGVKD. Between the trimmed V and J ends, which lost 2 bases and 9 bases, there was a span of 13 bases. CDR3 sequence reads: CAISEGDEAPQYF. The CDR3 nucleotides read TGTGCCATCAGTGAGGGCGATGAGGCGCCCCAGTACTTC.

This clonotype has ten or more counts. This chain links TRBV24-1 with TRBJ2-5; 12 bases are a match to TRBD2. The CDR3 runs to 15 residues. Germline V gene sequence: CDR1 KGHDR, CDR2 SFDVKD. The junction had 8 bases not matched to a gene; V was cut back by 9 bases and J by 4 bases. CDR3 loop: CATLNPGLAGETQYF. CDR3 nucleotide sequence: TGTGCCACCTTAAACCCGGGACTAGCGGGAGAGACCCAGTACTTC.

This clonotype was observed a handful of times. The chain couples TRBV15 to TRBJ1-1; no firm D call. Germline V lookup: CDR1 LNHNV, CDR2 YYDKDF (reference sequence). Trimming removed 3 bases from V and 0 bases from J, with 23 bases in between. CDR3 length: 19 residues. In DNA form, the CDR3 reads TGTGCCACCAGCAGTCCTATCGATGGCGCAACATTACTGAACACTGAAGCTTTCTTT. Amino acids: CATSSPIDGATLLNTEAFF.

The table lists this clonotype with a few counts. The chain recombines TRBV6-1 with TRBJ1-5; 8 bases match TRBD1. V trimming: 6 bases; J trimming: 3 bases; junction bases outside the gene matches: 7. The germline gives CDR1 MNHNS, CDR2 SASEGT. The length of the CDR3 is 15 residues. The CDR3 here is CASSTGTGYNQPQHF. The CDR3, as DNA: TGTGCCAGCAGCACCGGGACAGGTTACAATCAGCCCCAGCATTTT.

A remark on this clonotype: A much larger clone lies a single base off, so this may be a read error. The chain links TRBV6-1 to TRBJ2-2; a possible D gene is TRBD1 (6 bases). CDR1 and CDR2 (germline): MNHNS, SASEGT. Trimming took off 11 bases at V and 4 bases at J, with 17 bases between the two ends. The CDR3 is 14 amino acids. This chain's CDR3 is CAGATNRATGELFF. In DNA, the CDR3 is TGTGCCGGCGCTACAAACAGGGCCACCGGGGAGCTGTTTTTT.

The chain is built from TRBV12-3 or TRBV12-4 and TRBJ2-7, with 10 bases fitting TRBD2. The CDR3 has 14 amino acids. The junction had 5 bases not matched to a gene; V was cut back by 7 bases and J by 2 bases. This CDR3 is CASNQAGGPYEQYF. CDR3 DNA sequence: TGTGCCAGCAACCAAGCGGGAGGGCCCTACGAGCAGTACTTC.

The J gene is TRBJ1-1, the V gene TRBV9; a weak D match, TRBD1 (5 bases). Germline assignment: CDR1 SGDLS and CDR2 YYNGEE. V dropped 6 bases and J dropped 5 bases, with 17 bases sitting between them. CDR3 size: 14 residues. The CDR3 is CASTSDGAATEAFF. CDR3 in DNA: TGTGCCAGCACCTCAGATGGGGCTGCGACTGAAGCTTTCTTT. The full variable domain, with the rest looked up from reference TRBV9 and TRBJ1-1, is DSGVTQTPKHLITATGQRVTLRCSPRSGDLSVYWYQQSLDQGLQFLIQYYNGEERAKGNILERFSAQQFPDLHSELNLSSLELGDSALYFCASTSDGAATEAFFGQGTRLTVV.

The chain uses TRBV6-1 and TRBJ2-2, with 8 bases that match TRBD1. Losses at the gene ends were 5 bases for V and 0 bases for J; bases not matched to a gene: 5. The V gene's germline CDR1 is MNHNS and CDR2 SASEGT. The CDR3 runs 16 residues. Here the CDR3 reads CASSPGTGPNTGELFF. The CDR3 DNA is TGTGCCAGCAGTCCCGGGACAGGCCCGAACACCGGGGAGCTGTTTTTT.

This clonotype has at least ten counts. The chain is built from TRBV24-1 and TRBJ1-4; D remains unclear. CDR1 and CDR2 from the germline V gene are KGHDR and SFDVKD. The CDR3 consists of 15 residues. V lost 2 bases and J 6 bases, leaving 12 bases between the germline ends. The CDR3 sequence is CATSDSASQDEKLFF. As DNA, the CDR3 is TGTGCCACCAGTGATTCGGCCAGTCAGGATGAAAAACTGTTTTTT.

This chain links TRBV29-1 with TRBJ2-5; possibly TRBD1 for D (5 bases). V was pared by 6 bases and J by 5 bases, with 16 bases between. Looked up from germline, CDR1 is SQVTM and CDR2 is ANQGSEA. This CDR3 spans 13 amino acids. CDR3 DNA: TGCAGCGTCCACAGGAGTGCCGGGGAGACCCAGTACTTC. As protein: CSVHRSAGETQYF.